This note documents a single TCR beta chain sequence. Sequence at one end of the junction differs from germline and may be a read error. The authors' processing: Using reference gene primer amplification, nucleated cell counts were estimated. The table came from immunoSEQ multiplex PCR; TCRdb's copy has only in-frame clones and leaves some out. V and J calls and clone size are those listed in that table; D and trimming were worked out from the DNA. The data contain about 69,000 clones, approximately 75% of them singletons. This specimen comes from a study of blood T cell repertoires in COVID-19. Looking at the study overall: Samples taken during acute and convalescent COVID-19 were collected in the United States, Italy and Spain. Nucleic acid was either cDNA or gDNA, and it came from T cells, B-cell-depleted T cells, or PBMCs.

The CDR3 has 12 residues. Germline CDR1 is SGHDN and CDR2 is FVKESK. The sequence came from a human donor in a cohort sampled during active COVID-19. The sequencing input was peripheral blood. The chain is built from TRBV14 and TRBJ2-3; D gene unclear. The CDR3 DNA is TGTGCCAGCAGCCAAGTATTCCCTCCCCGGGATTTT. This codes for CASSQVFPPRDF.